This entry is about one TCR beta chain. No antigen is known for it. No base qualities exist here, and no much larger clone lies one base off it. The sample comes from a study of siplizumab effects on memory and regulatory T cells (dated by TCRdb to between 2019 and 2020). As for the study more broadly: The study looked at the effect of siplizumab, an anti-CD2 antibody, on alloreactive T-cell subsets in allogeneic mixed lymphocyte reactions made from human PBMCs.

Library preparation employed the immunoSEQ multiplex PCR assay. The deep sequencing platform assayed about 10^5 TCR templates per sample. Genomic DNA extracted from sorted T cells was used for TCRbeta CDR3 sequencing. As for how the authors treated the data: Clonal analysis of TCRbeta CDR3 data was done in the R programming language. Alloreactive CD4+ and CD8+ clones were identified by comparing unstimulated samples to CFSE-low samples taken after the reaction. By matching sequences to the repertoires of sorted unstimulated Treg and non-Treg cells, each alloreactive CD4+ clone was assigned a regulatory or non-regulatory origin. TCRdb provides this immuneACCESS table in a form limited to in-frame rearrangements. Some clones are lacking; in checked studies, under half of them reflect an unresolved V gene, and why the rest are absent is not known. V and J calls and clone size are those listed in that table; D and trimming were worked out from the DNA. Here the sample has fewer than 120,000 clones; 92% occur a single time. The ten largest clonotypes hold roughly 1.4% of the sample.

Summary of the overall study and its limitations: No functional confirmation was obtained for the suppressive function of proliferating Tregs from siplizumab cultures. About 75-97% of proliferating CD4+ or CD8+ clones could not be given a naive or memory phenotype. Of the alloreactive CD4+ clones that could be mapped, the Treg-derived share averaged about 63% with siplizumab compared with approximately 25% in control reactions. Compared with memory T cells, unstimulated naive T cells appeared more diverse, and naive cells seemed to make a substantial contribution to the alloresponse. Because sequences below about 10^-5 frequency were poorly captured, only a minor fraction of alloreactive clones could be mapped to unstimulated subsets. The cumulative frequency of alloreactive sequences traceable to unstimulated CD4+ memory T cells was significantly reduced by siplizumab.

Sorted unstimulated T cells and proliferating T cells recovered from mixed lymphocyte reactions were subjected to TCRbeta CDR3 sequencing. Fresh whole blood from under 13 HLA-typed healthy donors was used as the source from which PBMCs were isolated. The CDR3 has 12 amino acids, counting the end cysteine and phenylalanine. The kept DNA is CDR3 alone, 36 bases in frame from the first base. CDR1 and CDR2 are read off the germline V gene as SGHAT and FQNNGV. V and J lose 1 base and 6 bases, and a span of 5 bases separates them. This receptor was taken from a human donor in good health. The chain joins TRBV11-2 to TRBJ2-3; too little of a D gene remains to name it. Sequencing was performed on CD4+ T cells sorted from blood. The bases are TGTGCCAGCAGCTTAGGGCGCGATACGCAGTATTTT. This gives the protein CASSLGRDTQYF.